A selection of T cell receptor beta chains follows, all from one sample in a study of blood T cells in healthy people across ages. TCRdb ran MiXCR on the 5' RACE reads and lists one entry per CDR3 protein. The repertoire consists of about 1,500,000 distinct CDR3 sequences, with about 40% occurring once and the leading ten covering under 8%. The specimen was blood. Receptors were obtained from a woman aged 18-30 years in good health. The CDR3 runs from the conserved cysteine through the conserved F or W. Each record gives: V gene, J gene, CDR3 protein.

>TRBV29-1|TRBJ2-1
CSAIKLAGDAGGEQFF
>TRBV7-2|TRBJ2-5
CASSLGIRLAGFQETQYF
>TRBV2|TRBJ1-2
CASTSGVAYGYTF
>TRBV6-5|TRBJ1-2
CASSYFQGGYTF
>TRBV28|TRBJ1-5
CASSLRTWGPQHF
>TRBV7-3|TRBJ2-3
CASSSGLAGPSTDTQYF
>TRBV4-1|TRBJ2-5
CASSQEGNREEETQYF
>TRBV20-1|TRBJ2-7
CSAWDRVDEQYF
>TRBV28|TRBJ1-2
CASSFVRGYTF
>TRBV18|TRBJ1-1
CASSLRDRDMNTEAFF
>TRBV20-1|TRBJ2-3
CSATLAGETDTQYF
>TRBV5-1|TRBJ2-5
CASSKEGAVAPEQYF
>TRBV14|TRBJ2-1
CASSQFGSQAYRPFF
>TRBV29-1|TRBJ1-2
CSAVGAGSLAYGYTF
>TRBV25-1|TRBJ2-3
CASSTTGPYTDTQYF
>TRBV6-5|TRBJ2-7
CASSTAGQGVYEQYF
>TRBV5-1|TRBJ2-1
CASSQGGGVGYNEQFF
>TRBV27|TRBJ2-1
CASSLSVSNEQFF
>TRBV20-1|TRBJ1-2
CSAHPWGESNYGGYTF
>TRBV28|TRBJ2-7
CASIGGLDEQYF
>TRBV12-3/TRBV12-4|TRBJ1-2
CASSSRGTAYGYTF
>TRBV9|TRBJ2-2
CASSVMGQGVTGELFF
>TRBV11-2|TRBJ1-1
CASRQDRAEAFF
>TRBV6-2/TRBV6-3|TRBJ2-5
CASRRLAETQETQYF
>TRBV7-9|TRBJ1-1
CASSSPGLKNTEAFF
>TRBV20-1|TRBJ1-5
CSASGPGDQPQHF
>TRBV6-5|TRBJ2-7
CASSSSETGEQYF
>TRBV5-1|TRBJ2-1
CASSLYVGQVYNEQFF
>TRBV11-2|TRBJ2-5
CASSPGTSGGTQETQYF
>TRBV20-1|TRBJ2-5
CSASHPMTGQETQYF
>TRBV27|-
CASSPSGGTLETQYF
>TRBV20-1|TRBJ1-4
CSVSRGQGGTNEKLFF